A single sample gave rise to the 20 T cell receptor beta chains below, sequenced in a study of T cells in Graves' hyperthyroidism and ophthalmopathy. RNA transcripts gave rise to amplified TCR beta CDR3 regions. The TCR CDR3 first-round RT-PCR relied on the HTBI primer set. MiXCR, run by TCRdb on the multiplex PCR reads, gives a single entry per CDR3 protein. This sample has approximately 380,000 distinct CDR3 sequences, with about 18% found just once. Sample: blood. These receptors all stem from a woman aged 18-29 years with Graves' hyperthyroidism.

Only a few counts were recorded for this clonotype. The chain couples TRBV19 to TRBJ1-6, with D perhaps TRBD1 (6 bases). The CDR3 is made up of 13 amino acids. The V and J ends lost 5 bases and 8 bases respectively, with 10 bases between them. From germline, CDR1 is LNHDA and CDR2 SQIVND (reference sequence). The CDR3 is CASSSTGDSPLHF. CDR3 sequence (DNA): TGTGCCAGTAGTTCGACAGGAGATTCACCCCTCCACTTT.

This clonotype was counted at least ten times. The CDR3 nucleotides read TGCGCCAGTGCCGGGACAGTTTCCTACGAGCAGTACTTC. Translating gives CASAGTVSYEQYF. This chain links TRBV5-1 with TRBJ2-7, with 7 bases matching TRBD1. Germline CDR1 is SGHRS and CDR2 is YFSETQ. V shed 8 bases and J 1 base; nucleotides not matched to a gene: 6. The CDR3 extends over 13 amino acids.

At least ten counts were recorded for this clonotype. The rearrangement joins TRBV24-1 to TRBJ1-5; unclear D gene. The germline CDR1 and CDR2 sequences are KGHDR and SFDVKD. V was clipped by 0 bases and J by 1 base, with 3 bases between them. CDR3 length: 14 amino acids. CDR3 sequence (DNA): TGTGCCACCAGTGATTTGAGGAGCAATCAGCCCCAGCATTTT. Translation gives CATSDLRSNQPQHF.

This clonotype was counted at least ten times. This chain connects TRBV6-5 to TRBJ2-5; 10 bases match TRBD2. The V gene's germline CDR1 is MNHEY and CDR2 SVGAGI. Losses at the gene ends were 5 bases for V and 1 base for J; bases not matched to a gene: 10. The CDR3 sequence is 17 residues long. The CDR3: CASSPRGSGGSQETQYF. CDR3 nucleotides: TGTGCCAGCAGTCCACGGGGTAGCGGGGGGAGCCAAGAGACCCAGTACTTC.

V gene TRBV12-3 or TRBV12-4 combines with J gene TRBJ1-1, with TRBD1 identical over 9 bases. The CDR3 consists of 15 residues. Trimming took 6 bases from V and 4 from J; bases not matched to a gene: 9. CDR3 sequence (DNA): TGTGCCAGCAGCCCTGGGACAGGGTACACCACTGAAGCTTTCTTT. It yields the protein CASSPGTGYTTEAFF.

By sample fraction, this clonotype is medium-sized. V and J are TRBV2 and TRBJ1-5; 7 nucleotides line up with TRBD1. This CDR3 has 15 residues. V gave up 3 bases and J gave up 3 bases; unmatched junction bases: 5. In germline, CDR1 is SNHLY, CDR2 FYNNEI. CDR3 loop: CASSDGQETNQPQHF. CDR3 nucleotide sequence: TGTGCCAGCAGTGACGGACAGGAGACCAATCAGCCCCAGCATTTT.

The genes are TRBV6-1 and TRBJ2-6; D is ambiguous. Trimming took 8 bases from V and 1 from J, leaving 15 bases between them. The CDR3 length is 16 residues. CDR1 is MNHNS, CDR2 SASEGT, per germline. CDR3 sequence reads: CASRFWANSGANVLTF. For the CDR3, the DNA is TGTGCCAGCCGATTTTGGGCCAATTCTGGGGCCAACGTCCTGACTTTC.

This clonotype has at least ten counts. V usage is TRBV20-1 and J usage is TRBJ2-7, with 7 bases that match TRBD1. This CDR3 is built from 15 residues. CDR1 DFQATT and CDR2 SNEGSKA come from the germline V gene (reference sequence). V shed 5 bases, J shed 1 base, and the junction held 11 bases outside the gene matches. CDR3 DNA: TGCAGTGCTCCCCGGACAGGTGGGGGTTCCTACGAGCAGTACTTC. It codes for CSAPRTGGGSYEQYF.

At least ten counts were recorded for this clonotype. The chain couples TRBV6-1 to TRBJ1-3; no definite D call. V lost 6 bases to trimming and J lost 0 bases, with 18 bases between them. Germline CDR1 reads MNHNS; CDR2 reads SASEGT. The CDR3 consists of 17 residues. The DNA of the CDR3 is TGTGCCAGCAGAAACCCGCCCCTGATAAGCTCTGGAAACACCATATATTTT. It codes for CASRNPPLISSGNTIYF.

CDR3 nucleotides: TGTGCCAGCAGCTATTATCCGGGACAGGGGGCTCCTGGAAACACCATATATTTT. The encoded protein is CASSYYPGQGAPGNTIYF. This chain links TRBV11-1 with TRBJ1-3; the match to TRBD1 covers 12 bases. Germline V gene sequence: CDR1 SGHAT, CDR2 FQDESV (reference sequence). Germline trimming cut 4 bases from V and 2 bases from J; bases unmatched to any gene: 9. The CDR3 totals 18 residues. The full variable domain, completed using reference TRBV11-1 and TRBJ1-3, is EAEVAQSPRYKITEKSQAVAFWCDPISGHATLYWYRQILGQGPELLVQFQDESVVDDSQLPKDRFSAERLKGVDSTLKIQPAELGDSAMYLCASSYYPGQGAPGNTIYFGEGSWLTVV.

The chain couples TRBV11-2 to TRBJ1-2; possibly TRBD1 for D (6 bases). From germline, CDR1 is SGHAT and CDR2 FQNNGV. The CDR3 runs to 15 residues. Trimming shortened V by 7 bases and J by 4 bases, and 19 bases separated the two germline ends. For the CDR3, the DNA is TGTGCCAGCAAGGGGACGACAGGTCCGATCTATGGCTACACCTTC. Translated: CASKGTTGPIYGYTF.

This clonotype was counted ten times or more. The junction departs from the called germline gene at one end, perhaps through a read error. The chain recombines TRBV6-1 with TRBJ2-6; weak D call: TRBD1 (5 bases). The germline V gene has CDR1 MNHNS and CDR2 SASEGT. The CDR3 length is 15 residues. CDR3 coding DNA: TGTGCCAGCAGAGAAGGGGCTTCTGGGGCCAACGTCCTGACTTTC. This gives the protein CASREGASGANVLTF.

In regard to this clonotype: This may arise from a read error, as a much more abundant clone is one base away. The rearrangement uses TRBV7-9 and TRBJ1-2, with a tentative D call TRBD1 (5 bases). The CDR3 is 15 residues long. V was trimmed by 1 base and J by 4 bases, leaving 13 bases between them. The germline V gene encodes CDR1 SEHNR and CDR2 FQNEAQ (reference sequence). The CDR3 DNA sequence: TGTGCCAGCAGCTTAGATATAGGGGAACCCTATGGCTACACCTTC. Translated: CASSLDIGEPYGYTF.

This CDR3 reads CASSSTGTSLSAAQYF. DNA of the CDR3: TGTGCCAGCAGCTCCACCGGGACTTCTTTGTCGGCGGCCCAGTACTTC. V usage is TRBV7-3 and J usage is TRBJ2-5, with a weak D call TRBD2 (6 bases). The germline gives CDR1 SGHTA, CDR2 FQGTGA. The V and J ends lost 4 bases and 9 bases respectively, with 24 bases between them. The CDR3 totals 16 residues.

This clonotype was seen ten or more times. This sequence joins TRBV27 and TRBJ2-7, with 8 bases aligning to TRBD2. Germline V CDR1 and CDR2: MNHEY, SMNVEV (reference sequence). The CDR3 has 14 amino acids. V was clipped by 2 bases and J by 2 bases; unmatched bases: 2. CDR3 protein: CASSLRGGPYEQYF. CDR3 nucleotides: TGTGCCAGCAGTTTACGGGGGGGCCCCTACGAGCAGTACTTC.

The chain carries TRBV20-1 and TRBJ2-3; possible D gene TRBD2, 7 bases. The CDR3 has 14 residues. Looked up from germline, CDR1 is DFQATT and CDR2 is SNEGSKA (reference sequence). V dropped 3 bases and J dropped 5 bases, with 15 bases sitting between them. The CDR3 is CSASVGGRLDTQYF. CDR3 nucleotides: TGCAGTGCTAGCGTGGGGGGGCGGTTAGATACGCAGTATTTT.

The rearrangement joins TRBV18 to TRBJ1-2; 9 nucleotides agree with TRBD1. Per the germline V gene, CDR1 is KGHSH and CDR2 is LQKENI. The V segment lost 4 bases and the J segment 3 bases; nucleotides outside the gene matches: 18. The CDR3 has 19 residues. In DNA form, the CDR3 reads TGTGCCAGCTCACACCACCTTTGGGGACAGGGCCTTCCATACTATGGCTACACCTTC. It encodes CASSHHLWGQGLPYYGYTF.

This clonotype was detected ten times or more. J is TRBJ1-2 and V is TRBV28, with unresolved D. V was shortened by 7 bases and J by 0 bases, with 12 bases between the two germline ends. Germline values: CDR1 MDHEN, CDR2 SYDVKM. The CDR3 covers 14 residues. CDR3 bases: TGTGCCAGCAACTTTGGAGAAACTAACTATGGCTACACCTTC. It translates to CASNFGETNYGYTF.

This clonotype was seen repeatedly, ten times or more. The chain has TRBV6-5 and TRBJ2-5; either TRBD1 or TRBD2 may fit D (5 bases each). V gave up 7 bases and J gave up 5 bases, with 17 bases separating them. The germline CDR1 and CDR2 sequences are MNHEY and SVGAGI. This CDR3 region has 14 residues. CDR3 region: CASTSGRGRETQYF. DNA of the CDR3: TGTGCCAGCACCTCGGGACGGGGTCGCGAGACCCAGTACTTC.

J is TRBJ2-2 and V is TRBV5-1; 7 positions agree with TRBD1. CDR3 length: 14 residues. Germline CDR1 SGHRS, CDR2 YFSETQ. J lost 9 bases, V lost 5 bases, and 10 bases had no gene match. The CDR3 DNA follows: TGCGCCAGCAGAAGGGACAGCCAGACCCGGGAGCTGTTTTTT. It yields the protein CASRRDSQTRELFF.